The 13 T cell receptor beta chains listed next were all sequenced from one sample in a study of a mutant IDH1 vaccine in newly diagnosed glioma (dated by TCRdb to about 2021). Receptor amplification or capture employed the immunoSEQ multiplex PCR assay. Not all clones reach the TCRdb copy of this immuneACCESS table, which keeps in-frame sequences only. Checked studies attribute under half of the gap to unresolved V genes and leave the rest unexplained. The sample profile shows around 63,000 clones; around 90% of them were found once. Roughly 2.5% of the sample comes from the top ten. The time point label for this specimen denotes: baseline, week 1 (first vaccination visit). Explained via the paper, the treatment or condition label denotes: pre-vaccination baseline after standard-of-care therapy. The sequenced sample was PBMCs, obtained from a glioma patient treated with radiotherapy, temozolomide or both. Source of these receptors: a man over 45 with glioma.

The V call is TRBV13, the J call TRBJ2-6, with 9 bases identical to TRBD1. The CDR3 is made up of 16 amino acids. V trimming: 5 bases; J trimming: 2 bases; junction bases outside the gene matches: 4. Germline V CDR1 and CDR2: PRHDT, FYEKMQ (reference sequence). CDR3 DNA: TGTGCCAGCAGCCTTGACAGGGGGACTGGGGCCAACGTCCTGACTTTC. The encoded protein is CASSLDRGTGANVLTF.

This chain uses TRBV9 with TRBJ2-2; TRBD1 or TRBD2 may be the D gene (5 bases each). CDR3 length: 15 residues. Germline-derived CDR1 and CDR2 are SGDLS and YYNGEE. V was cut by 0 bases and J by 6 bases, with 12 bases left in between. CDR3 nucleotides: TGTGCCAGCAGCGTAGCGGGTCGGGGCGCCGGGGAGCTGTTTTTT. Amino acids: CASSVAGRGAGELFF. The variable domain in full, completed from reference TRBV9 and TRBJ2-2, reads DSGVTQTPKHLITATGQRVTLRCSPRSGDLSVYWYQQSLDQGLQFLIQYYNGEERAKGNILERFSAQQFPDLHSELNLSSLELGDSALYFCASSVAGRGAGELFFGEGSRLTVL.

The chain joins TRBV5-1 to TRBJ1-1; 8 bases fit TRBD1. Germline V gene data show CDR1 as SGHRS and CDR2 as YFSETQ. The CDR3 is made up of 16 amino acids. V lost 5 bases to trimming and J lost 0 bases; unmatched junction nucleotides: 9. CDR3 in amino acids: CASSITGGLMNTEAFF. Here the CDR3 DNA reads TGCGCCAGCAGTATCACAGGGGGGCTCATGAACACTGAAGCTTTCTTT.

The gene calls are TRBV11-2 and TRBJ2-7, with unresolved D. V lost 3 bases and J lost 4, with 13 bases in between. Per germline, CDR1 SGHAT and CDR2 FQNNGV. This CDR3 comprises 14 residues. This chain's CDR3 is CASSFGRWWYEQYF. DNA of the CDR3: TGTGCCAGCAGCTTTGGTCGATGGTGGTACGAGCAGTACTTC.

This clone was observed once. The CDR3 region is CASSATSQNTGELFF. In nucleotides, the CDR3 is TGCGCCAGCAGCGCGACTAGCCAGAACACCGGGGAGCTGTTTTTT. The chain employs TRBV5-1 and TRBJ2-2; 7 bases are shared with TRBD2. Germline V lookup: CDR1 SGHRS, CDR2 YFSETQ. This CDR3 region has 15 residues. V shed 4 bases and J 1 base; nucleotides not matched to a gene: 4.

The gene calls are TRBV15 and TRBJ1-4; 8 bases match TRBD1. The CDR3 covers 13 residues. The ends lost 10 bases at V and 5 bases at J; junction bases unmatched: 6. The V gene's germline CDR1 is LNHNV and CDR2 YYDKDF (reference sequence). In DNA form, the CDR3 reads TGTGCCATCAGGACAGGGACAAATGAAAAACTGTTTTTT. Protein sequence: CAIRTGTNEKLFF.

The chain combines TRBV4-3 with TRBJ2-5; D ambiguous. This CDR3 spans 14 amino acids. Germline-derived CDR1 and CDR2 are LGHNA and YSLEER. V was cut by 1 base and J by 5 bases, with 11 bases left in between. The CDR3 region has the DNA TGCGCCAGCAGCCAAGTTTTAGGTCGTGAGACCCAGTACTTC. Translated, it gives CASSQVLGRETQYF.

This chain connects TRBV6-1 to TRBJ1-4, with 7 nucleotides matching TRBD1. CDR3 length: 15 amino acids. The trim removed 4 bases at V and 6 bases at J, leaving 8 bases unmatched. Germline V gene data show CDR1 as MNHNS and CDR2 as SASEGT. For the CDR3, the DNA is TGTGCCAGCAGTGGTAGGGGGCGCGGGTATGAAAAACTGTTTTTT. Protein: CASSGRGRGYEKLFF.

This chain connects TRBV30 to TRBJ1-3; D is ambiguous. Trimming shortened V by 7 bases and J by 4 bases, and 8 bases separated the two germline ends. The CDR3 has 11 residues. The germline CDR1 and CDR2 sequences are GTSNPN and SVGIG (reference sequence). This CDR3 reads CASEAGNTIYF. The CDR3 DNA sequence: TGTGCCTCGGAGGCGGGAAACACCATATATTTT.

The genes are TRBV28 and TRBJ2-1; D is ambiguous. The CDR3 runs 12 residues. In germline, CDR1 is MDHEN, CDR2 SYDVKM. The V and J ends lost 1 base and 8 bases respectively, with 6 bases between them. CDR3 amino acids: CASSLSGDEQFF. The CDR3 DNA sequence: TGTGCCAGCAGTTTATCGGGCGATGAGCAGTTCTTC.

The CDR3 protein is CAWSEGFAPLHF. Written as DNA, the CDR3 is TGTGCCTGGAGTGAGGGATTCGCACCCCTCCACTTT. The chain joins TRBV30 to TRBJ1-6; D is undetermined. Germline CDR1 and CDR2: GTSNPN and SVGIG (reference sequence). This CDR3 spans 12 amino acids. The ends were cut back, 1 base at V and 11 bases at J, with 9 bases in the middle.

In this sample, this clone turned up once. The V gene is TRBV27, the J gene TRBJ2-5; 8 bases agree with TRBD2. Germline V gene data show CDR1 as MNHEY and CDR2 as SMNVEV (reference sequence). V lost 7 bases and J lost 5; bases outside the gene matches: 18. There are 17 residues in the CDR3. This CDR3 reads CASTPIGGGPNSETQYF. As DNA, the CDR3 is TGTGCCAGCACCCCGATCGGGGGGGGCCCTAATTCGGAGACCCAGTACTTC.

The chain couples TRBV4-3 to TRBJ2-7, with D uncertain. The CDR3 totals 14 residues. Germline assignment: CDR1 LGHNA and CDR2 YSLEER. Trimming shortened V by 1 base and J by 4 bases, and 11 bases separated the two germline ends. The CDR3 is CASSQVPASYEQYF. Written as DNA, the CDR3 is TGCGCCAGCAGCCAAGTCCCCGCAAGTTACGAGCAGTACTTC.